Following are 2 T cell receptor beta chains from one sample sequenced in a study of regulatory T cells in long-lasting Graves disease. Arm-PCR of CDR3 regions and iRepertoire HTBI primers were used to build TCR beta libraries. TCRdb recomputed calls from the multiplex PCR reads with MiXCR, one row per CDR3 protein. The table has some 490,000 distinct CDR3 sequences, approximately 12% seen once; the top ten hold more than 8%. Time point given: newly diagnosed GD, antithyroid drugs for less than 3 months. With RNA extracted from PBMCs as input, the TCR library was made. These data also formed part of another study, on T cells in Graves' hyperthyroidism and ophthalmopathy.

The source was peripheral blood mononuclear cells (PBMCs), collected at new diagnosis, from a patient treated with antithyroid drugs. The source is a woman aged 30 to 39 with Graves disease.

This clonotype was detected many times. The V and J genes are TRBV27 and TRBJ2-5, with D perhaps TRBD1 or TRBD2 (5 bases each). Germline-derived CDR1 and CDR2 are MNHEY and SMNVEV (reference sequence). The CDR3 totals 15 residues. V shed 0 bases and J shed 5 bases, with 13 bases lying between them. This chain's CDR3 is CASSLSSGTVETQYF. CDR3 nucleotide sequence: TGTGCCAGCAGTTTATCTTCCGGGACGGTGGAGACCCAGTACTTC.

This clonotype was counted between two and nine times. The gene calls are TRBV4-2 and TRBJ2-7, with 9 positions matching TRBD2. This CDR3 is 16 amino acids long. Per the germline V gene, CDR1 is LGHNA and CDR2 is YNFKEQ. The junction had 6 bases not matched to a gene; V was cut back by 1 base and J by 2 bases. The CDR3 loop is CASSQVATSGPYEQYF. The CDR3 DNA sequence: TGTGCCAGCAGCCAAGTCGCGACTAGCGGCCCCTACGAGCAGTACTTC.